These 25 T cell receptor beta chains were sequenced from one sample in a study of OX40 agonist ivuxolimab in advanced cancers. TCRdb keeps only in-frame clones here, not all; method: immunoSEQ multiplex PCR. Seen here are some 40,000 clones, roughly nine tenths observed once, and the top ten hold about 30%. The sample consisted of CD4+ or CD8+ T cells sorted from blood, taken in a trial of the OX40 agonist ivuxolimab. The receptor set was obtained from an adult with an advanced solid tumor such as melanoma, head and neck, liver or kidney cancer.

This chain uses TRBV9 with TRBJ2-7; 8 nucleotides align to TRBD1. Germline V gene lookup returns CDR1 SGDLS and CDR2 YYNGEE. V was pared by 1 base and J by 2 bases, with 8 bases of the junction left unmatched. This CDR3 contains 16 residues. CDR3 sequence (DNA): TGTGCCAGCAGCGTAAATACAGGGGGTTACCCCTACGAGCAGTACTTC. As protein: CASSVNTGGYPYEQYF.

This clone was detected a few times. This chain connects TRBV27 to TRBJ1-1; possible D gene TRBD1, 6 bases. V was cut by 0 bases and J by 5 bases, with 10 bases left in between. This CDR3 has 14 residues. CDR1 and CDR2 (germline): MNHEY, SMNVEV (reference sequence). The CDR3 protein is CASSLSGGQTEAFF. CDR3 in DNA: TGTGCCAGCAGTTTATCGGGGGGGCAGACTGAAGCTTTCTTT.

The chain recombines TRBV2 with TRBJ2-3; D gene uncertain. This CDR3 region has 14 residues. CDR1 and CDR2 (germline): SNHLY, FYNNEI. V was clipped by 6 bases and J by 2 bases, with 12 bases between them. The CDR3 reads CASRDEGYTDTQYF. CDR3 sequence (DNA): TGTGCCAGCAGGGACGAAGGGTACACAGATACGCAGTATTTT.

The V gene is TRBV27, the J gene TRBJ1-1, with no clear D. Germline loops: CDR1 MNHEY, CDR2 SMNVEV (reference sequence). Trimming stripped 5 bases from V and 4 bases from J, with 11 bases between. This CDR3 spans 13 amino acids. The CDR3 spells CASSAGVGTEAFF. CDR3 DNA: TGTGCCAGCAGTGCCGGGGTGGGCACTGAAGCTTTCTTT.

The V gene is TRBV28, the J gene TRBJ2-7; D is unresolved. V was shortened by 2 bases and J by 4 bases, with 9 bases between the two germline ends. Germline assignment: CDR1 MDHEN and CDR2 SYDVKM. The CDR3 spans 13 residues. Here the CDR3 DNA reads TGTGCCAGCAGTTTACCTCTTGAGTACGAGCAGTACTTC. This encodes CASSLPLEYEQYF.

The chain links TRBV7-2 to TRBJ2-1; 7 nucleotides align to TRBD2. V shed 4 bases and J 9 bases; nucleotides not matched to a gene: 6. Looked up from germline, CDR1 is SGHTA and CDR2 is FQGNSA. The CDR3 extends over 13 amino acids. CDR3: CASSYGLDGEQFF. For the CDR3, the DNA is TGTGCCAGCAGCTACGGACTAGACGGTGAGCAGTTCTTC.

V usage is TRBV6-1 and J usage is TRBJ2-5, with TRBD1 matching over 8 bases. This CDR3 has 14 residues. V shed 5 bases and J 4 bases; nucleotides not matched to a gene: 6. The germline CDR1 and CDR2 sequences are MNHNS and SASEGT. CDR3 DNA sequence: TGTGCCAGCAGTCCCCAGACAGGGGCAGAGACCCAGTACTTC. Protein sequence: CASSPQTGAETQYF.

This chain joins TRBV19 and TRBJ2-2; D may be TRBD2 (5 bases). Per the germline V gene, CDR1 is LNHDA and CDR2 is SQIVND (reference sequence). This CDR3 comprises 12 residues. V lost 2 bases and J lost 8, with 6 bases in between. The CDR3 nucleotides are TGTGCCAGTAGTATAAGAGGGGGGGAGCTGTTTTTT. It translates to CASSIRGGELFF.

This clone has just one count. V and J are TRBV29-1 and TRBJ2-7, with a tentative D call TRBD2 (5 bases). CDR1 is SQVTM and CDR2 is ANQGSEA in the germline V gene. CDR3 length equals 16 residues. V lost 0 bases and J lost 3, with 18 bases in between. The CDR3 DNA reads TGCAGCGTTGAAGATCTTGGTACGGAGGCTGGCTACGAGCAGTACTTC. The encoded protein is CSVEDLGTEAGYEQYF.

On this clone itself: One end of the junction fails to match germline, which may point to a read error. This chain uses TRBV6-7 with TRBJ2-3, with D unclear. TRBV6-7 is assigned to the ORF class and has an uncertain function. The CDR3 consists of 15 residues. The CDR3: CASSYSGGGTDTQYF. DNA of the CDR3: TGTGCCAGCAGCTACTCCGGTGGTGGCACAGATACGCAGTATTTT.

As for this clone: Other nucleotide sequences in the sample specify the same CDR3. The chain couples TRBV4-3 to TRBJ2-2, with 11 bases that match TRBD1. Germline V gives CDR1 LGHNA, CDR2 YSLEER. V dropped 5 bases and J dropped 0; count of bases not matched to a gene: 8. The CDR3 extends over 18 amino acids. Here the CDR3 DNA reads TGCGCCAGCAGCAAGGGACAGGGGGGGAGTACGAACACCGGGGAGCTGTTTTTT. It translates to CASSKGQGGSTNTGELFF.

The chain carries TRBV19 and TRBJ1-1; weak D call: TRBD1 (5 bases). Trimming left V 3 bases short and J 1 base short, with 9 bases between. The CDR3 length is 14 residues. The germline V gene encodes CDR1 LNHDA and CDR2 SQIVND (reference sequence). The CDR3 bases are TGTGCCAGTAGTATGGGGGAACCGAACACTGAAGCTTTCTTT. This codes for CASSMGEPNTEAFF.

The chain recombines TRBV30 with TRBJ2-7; D is perhaps TRBD1 (7 bases). The germline CDR1 and CDR2 sequences are GTSNPN and SVGIG (reference sequence). Trimming shortened V by 4 bases and J by 1 base, and 14 bases separated the two germline ends. The CDR3 consists of 14 residues. The CDR3 sequence is CAWKWQGGSYEQYF. The CDR3 DNA sequence: TGTGCCTGGAAGTGGCAGGGGGGATCCTACGAGCAGTACTTC.

This clone was recorded only once. The chain carries TRBV6-5 and TRBJ2-2; weak D call: TRBD1 (6 bases). Trimming cost V 6 bases and J 6 bases, with 17 bases left between them. The V gene's germline CDR1 is MNHEY and CDR2 SVGAGI. This CDR3 has 15 amino acids. The CDR3 here is CASRPVTGSAGELFF. The CDR3 nucleotides read TGTGCCAGCAGGCCCGTAACAGGGTCCGCCGGGGAGCTGTTTTTT.

This clone was recorded only once. This rearrangement joins TRBV7-9 to TRBJ2-1; D remains ambiguous. Trimming left V 5 bases short and J 6 bases short, with 5 bases between. Germline V CDR1 and CDR2: SEHNR, FQNEAQ (reference sequence). The CDR3 runs to 11 residues. The CDR3 here is CASSRINEQFF. The CDR3 bases are TGTGCCAGCAGCCGAATCAATGAGCAGTTCTTC.

The chain joins TRBV11-2 to TRBJ2-1, with unresolved D. Germline lookup yields CDR1 SGHAT and CDR2 FQNNGV. V shed 7 bases and J shed 0 bases, with 13 bases lying between them. The CDR3 is 15 amino acids. The CDR3 sequence: CASTISASSYNEQFF. The CDR3 nucleotides are TGTGCCAGCACCATAAGCGCGAGCTCCTACAATGAGCAGTTCTTC. The full variable domain, rest sourced from reference TRBV11-2 and TRBJ2-1, is EAGVAQSPRYKIIEKRQSVAFWCNPISGHATLYWYQQILGQGPKLLIQFQNNGVVDDSQLPKDRFSAERLKGVDSTLKIQPAKLEDSAVYLCASTISASSYNEQFFGPGTRLTVL.

The chain uses TRBV9 and TRBJ2-3; TRBD2 matches at 7 bases. The CDR3 runs to 15 residues. The germline gives CDR1 SGDLS, CDR2 YYNGEE. V lost 1 base, J lost 5 bases, and 7 bases stayed unmatched. Here the CDR3 reads CASSVTREFGDTQYF. The CDR3 DNA follows: TGTGCCAGCAGCGTAACGCGGGAGTTTGGAGATACGCAGTATTTT.

The chain employs TRBV13 and TRBJ2-1; no clear D. The germline gives CDR1 PRHDT, CDR2 FYEKMQ (reference sequence). Deletions cut 4 bases from V and 0 bases from J, with 4 bases between. The CDR3 contains 13 residues. DNA of the CDR3: TGTGCCAGCAGCTCATACTCCTACAATGAGCAGTTCTTC. Protein product: CASSSYSYNEQFF.

The gene calls are TRBV4-1 and TRBJ1-2, with a weak D call TRBD1 (5 bases). V was trimmed by 1 base and J by 4 bases, leaving 10 bases between them. CDR3 length: 14 amino acids. CDR1 and CDR2 (germline): MGHRA, YSYEKL. CDR3 nucleotides: TGCGCCAGCAGCCAAGTGGGGCAGGGCTATGGCTACACCTTC. This codes for CASSQVGQGYGYTF.

This rearrangement joins TRBV11-2 to TRBJ2-4; 7 nucleotides match TRBD1. Germline V gene sequence: CDR1 SGHAT, CDR2 FQNNGV. Trimming removed 1 base from V and 0 bases from J; junction bases left unmatched: 6. This CDR3 has 17 amino acids. CDR3 sequence reads: CASSLGRDRLAKNIQYF. In DNA, the CDR3 is TGTGCCAGCAGCTTAGGTCGGGACAGACTAGCCAAAAACATTCAGTACTTC.

V is TRBV7-9 and J is TRBJ1-1; a possible D gene is TRBD1 (6 bases). This CDR3 is 16 amino acids long. The germline V gene encodes CDR1 SEHNR and CDR2 FQNEAQ (reference sequence). V gave up 2 bases and J gave up 1 base, with 14 bases separating them. CDR3 residues: CASSLTTGLRNTEAFF. CDR3 nucleotides: TGTGCCAGCAGCTTAACCACAGGGCTAAGGAACACTGAAGCTTTCTTT.

The chain employs TRBV7-2 and TRBJ2-7; D possibly corresponds to TRBD2 (5 bases). The CDR3 totals 15 residues. V gave up 7 bases and J gave up 5 bases, with 21 bases separating them. CDR1 SGHTA and CDR2 FQGNSA come from the germline V gene. The CDR3 reads CASIEGTSSFNEQYF. CDR3 nucleotide sequence: TGTGCCAGCATCGAGGGAACCAGTTCCTTCAACGAGCAGTACTTC.

This rearrangement joins TRBV7-9 to TRBJ1-2; D might be TRBD1 (5 bases). The CDR3 spans 13 residues. CDR1 is SEHNR and CDR2 is FQNEAQ in the germline V gene (reference sequence). For the CDR3, the DNA is TGTGCACCGGGGCAGCCTGAAAACTATGGCTACACCTTC. It encodes CAPGQPENYGYTF.

This chain uses TRBV6-5 with TRBJ2-3; 10 bases agree with TRBD2. The CDR3 is 16 residues long. Germline CDR1 is MNHEY and CDR2 is SVGAGI. Trimming removed 0 bases from V and 6 bases from J; junction bases left unmatched: 6. DNA of the CDR3: TGTGCCAGCAGTTACTCCACTAGCGGGGCTTGGGATACGCAGTATTTT. Its translation: CASSYSTSGAWDTQYF.

The gene calls are TRBV15 and TRBJ2-1; 8 bases are shared with TRBD2. Germline loops: CDR1 LNHNV, CDR2 YYDKDF (reference sequence). The length of the CDR3 is 16 residues. After removal of 0 bases from V and 5 bases from J, the junction contained 6 bases not matched to a gene. CDR3 sequence reads: CATSREGTSGNNEQFF. The DNA of the CDR3 is TGTGCCACCAGCAGAGAGGGTACTAGCGGAAACAATGAGCAGTTCTTC.